A single sample gave rise to the 8 T cell receptor beta chains below, sequenced in a study of post-analysis software for immune sequencing data. Study-level findings and limits: TRBV5-6, TRBV5-1 and TRBV20-1 were among a few TRBV segments more frequent in patients than controls.

TCR beta cDNA libraries included unique molecular identifiers. Via MiXCR, TCRdb re-called the PCR reads, giving one row per CDR3 protein. The sample lists hundreds of thousands of distinct CDR3 sequences, 36% occurring once. No antigen is known for these receptors. Sequencing was done on a sample of blood. Every receptor here comes from a girl aged 10 to 17 with multiple sclerosis.

The gene calls are TRBV6-5 and TRBJ2-4, with 9 bases matching TRBD1. Germline CDR1 MNHEY, CDR2 SVGAGI. The CDR3 spans 20 residues. Trimming at V came to 4 bases and at J to 1 base, leaving 17 bases not matched to a gene. The CDR3 reads CASSLGAGTGPFGAKNIQYF. The CDR3, as DNA: TGTGCCAGCAGTTTAGGGGCAGGGACAGGGCCATTCGGGGCCAAAAACATTCAGTACTTC.

This clonotype was recorded a few times. V is TRBV10-3 and J is TRBJ1-2, with a weak D call TRBD1 (5 bases). Trimming left V 2 bases short and J 1 base short, with 14 bases between. The germline V gene encodes CDR1 ENHRY and CDR2 SYGVKD. This CDR3 is built from 16 residues. The CDR3 DNA is TGTGCCATCAGTGAGCCGGGGGACCCTTTTAACTATGGCTACACCTTC. Translated, it gives CAISEPGDPFNYGYTF.

The chain employs TRBV19 and TRBJ1-5; 8 bases are shared with TRBD1. V trimming: 6 bases; J trimming: 6 bases; junction bases outside the gene matches: 7. This CDR3 region has 14 residues. Per germline, CDR1 LNHDA and CDR2 SQIVND (reference sequence). The CDR3 loop reads CASRPGQVGQPQHF. DNA of the CDR3: TGTGCCAGTAGACCGGGACAGGTTGGTCAGCCCCAGCATTTT.

Notes on this clonotype: This may be a read error, as it is one base from a much larger clone. The chain couples TRBV5-1 to TRBJ2-1, with 8 bases matching TRBD2. The CDR3 contains 14 residues. Germline assignment: CDR1 SGHRS and CDR2 YFSETQ. The DNA of the CDR3 is TGCGCCCGCAGCTTGGTCTCGGGAGGGGGTGAGCAGTTCTTC. Its protein product is CARSLVSGGGEQFF.

In this sample, this clonotype turned up many times. This chain joins TRBV29-1 and TRBJ2-4, with 9 bases fitting TRBD1. CDR1 is SQVTM, CDR2 ANQGSEA, per germline. The CDR3 totals 18 residues. V lost 1 base to trimming and J lost 3 bases; unmatched junction nucleotides: 13. The CDR3 spells CSVEGLGTGSVGKNIQYF. The CDR3 DNA sequence: TGCAGCGTTGAAGGGCTGGGGACAGGGTCGGTGGGCAAAAACATTCAGTACTTC.

In this sample, this clonotype turned up many times. The J gene is TRBJ2-1, the V gene TRBV6-6; D uncertain. The CDR3 length is 12 residues. V lost 6 bases and J 9 bases, leaving 12 bases between the germline ends. Per germline, CDR1 MNHNY and CDR2 SVGAGI (reference sequence). CDR3 in DNA: TGTGCCAGCAGCCTTTCGGTATCTGAGCAGTTCTTC. Protein product: CASSLSVSEQFF.

The genes are TRBV19 and TRBJ1-5; no clear D. V lost 7 bases, J lost 2 bases, and 9 bases lay in between. Germline V gene data show CDR1 as LNHDA and CDR2 as SQIVND (reference sequence). The CDR3 is made up of 13 amino acids. Here the CDR3 DNA reads TGTGCCAGTACCATGACGGGCAATCAGCCCCAGCATTTT. It codes for CASTMTGNQPQHF.

This clonotype has just a few counts. V and J are TRBV20-1 and TRBJ1-5; TRBD1 aligns across 10 bases. Unmatched junction bases numbered 8, after V lost 6 bases and J lost 6 bases. Germline V gene data show CDR1 as DFQATT and CDR2 as SNEGSKA (reference sequence). The CDR3 runs to 14 residues. This CDR3 reads CSAAGTGDFQPQHF. The CDR3 bases are TGCAGTGCCGCAGGGACAGGGGATTTTCAGCCCCAGCATTTT.